Each of the 23 T cell receptor beta chains below was sequenced from the same sample in a study of blood T cell repertoires in COVID-19 (dated by TCRdb to between 2020 and 2021). Library construction relied on the immunoSEQ multiplex PCR assay. TCRdb limited this immuneACCESS table to in-frame rearrangements with V and J called. A share of clones is missing; checked studies link under half to unresolved V genes, and the rest is unexplained. The sample records fewer than 150,000 clones, roughly 80% of which are singletons. The top ten clones comprise 8.8% of the sample. The source material was peripheral blood. Receptors originate from a woman older than 75 in a cohort sampled during active or convalescent COVID-19.

J is TRBJ1-2 and V is TRBV27; 7 bases fit TRBD1. CDR1 MNHEY and CDR2 SMNVEV come from the germline V gene (reference sequence). The length of the CDR3 is 12 residues. V lost 4 bases and J lost 8; bases outside the gene matches: 4. The CDR3: CASSSRTGGYTF. The CDR3 region has the DNA TGTGCCAGCAGTTCCCGGACAGGCGGCTACACCTTC.

This chain joins TRBV6-5 and TRBJ2-7; 10 bases agree with TRBD2. Germline assignment: CDR1 MNHEY and CDR2 SVGAGI. Losses at the gene ends were 1 base for V and 5 bases for J; bases not matched to a gene: 5. The CDR3 is 15 residues long. Written as DNA, the CDR3 is TGTGCCAGCAGTTACTTGTCTAGCGGGGGCCACGAGCAGTACTTC. As protein: CASSYLSSGGHEQYF.

This clone appeared a few times. The rearrangement joins TRBV4-3 to TRBJ2-1; 10 bases align to TRBD1. The CDR3 is made up of 13 amino acids. J gave up 10 bases and V 6 bases, and 6 bases lay outside the gene matches. Looked up from germline, CDR1 is LGHNA and CDR2 is YSLEER. The CDR3 loop is CASRRQGAGEQFF. In DNA, the CDR3 is TGCGCCAGCAGGAGACAGGGGGCGGGCGAGCAGTTCTTC.

The chain has TRBV6-2 or TRBV6-3 and TRBJ1-1; the match to TRBD1 covers 8 bases. CDR1 and CDR2 (germline): MNHEY, SVGEGT. The length of the CDR3 is 17 residues. V shed 5 bases and J 3 bases; nucleotides not matched to a gene: 14. The CDR3 DNA reads TGTGCCAGCAGTACCGGACAGGGTAGGTGGGGGGACACTGAAGCTTTCTTT. The encoded protein is CASSTGQGRWGDTEAFF.

The chain has TRBV11-3 and TRBJ2-7; 9 bases line up with TRBD1. The germline CDR1 and CDR2 sequences are SGHNT and YENEEA. The CDR3 contains 18 residues. Trimming removed 4 bases from V and 5 bases from J; junction bases left unmatched: 18. The chain's CDR3 is CASSSRRPGGQGIHEQYV. CDR3 DNA sequence: TGTGCCAGCAGCTCCCGCCGTCCCGGGGGACAGGGAATACACGAGCAGTACGTC.

CDR3 coding DNA: TGTGCCAGCCAGGGATTTGGTTACACTGAAGCTTTCTTT. Encoded protein: CASQGFGYTEAFF. V gene TRBV6-6 combines with J gene TRBJ1-1; D perhaps matches TRBD1 (5 bases). V was shortened by 8 bases and J by 3 bases, with 13 bases between the two germline ends. This CDR3 region has 13 residues. CDR1 MNHNY and CDR2 SVGAGI come from the germline V gene (reference sequence).

CDR3 region: CASSLSLTVETQYF. The CDR3 DNA reads TGTGCCAGCAGCTTAAGTTTGACAGTGGAGACCCAGTACTTC. V and J are TRBV7-9 and TRBJ2-5; tentatively, D is TRBD1 (5 bases). CDR1 is SEHNR, CDR2 FQNEAQ, per germline (reference sequence). The CDR3 runs 14 residues. Trimming took off 2 bases at V and 5 bases at J, with 12 bases between the two ends.

This sequence joins TRBV7-9 and TRBJ2-3, with D maybe TRBD1 (6 bases). CDR1 is SEHNR, CDR2 FQNEAQ, per germline (reference sequence). The CDR3 consists of 14 residues. V shed 5 bases and J shed 4 bases, with 13 bases lying between them. The CDR3 DNA follows: TGTGCCAGCAGCCGCCAGGGGTTCGCAGATACGCAGTATTTT. Translated: CASSRQGFADTQYF. Supplemented by reference TRBV7-9 and TRBJ2-3, the full variable domain reads DTGVSQNPRHKITKRGQNVTFRCDPISEHNRLYWYRQTLGQGPEFLTYFQNEAQLEKSRLLSDRFSAERPKGSFSTLEIQRTEQGDSAMYLCASSRQGFADTQYFGPGTRLTVL.

The chain links TRBV7-9 to TRBJ2-5, with 7 bases aligning to TRBD2. The junction had 5 bases not matched to a gene; V was cut back by 5 bases and J by 2 bases. Germline values: CDR1 SEHNR, CDR2 FQNEAQ (reference sequence). The CDR3 has 14 residues. The CDR3 sequence: CASSPPGLQETQYF. The CDR3 DNA reads as TGTGCCAGCAGCCCGCCGGGACTACAAGAGACCCAGTACTTC.

The chain carries TRBV6-5 and TRBJ1-2; D gene uncertain. V gave up 7 bases and J gave up 4 bases, with 10 bases separating them. This CDR3 comprises 12 residues. Germline V gene sequence: CDR1 MNHEY, CDR2 SVGAGI. The CDR3 region has the DNA TGTGCCAGCACCTTCCGGGGCTATGGCTACACCTTC. The encoded protein is CASTFRGYGYTF.

The chain is built from TRBV7-2 and TRBJ1-5; perhaps TRBD1 as D (5 bases). The CDR3 runs 15 residues. Germline values: CDR1 SGHTA, CDR2 FQGNSA. V lost 8 bases and J lost 2, with 16 bases in between. CDR3 amino acids: CASDFLGGGNQPQHF. Here the CDR3 DNA reads TGTGCCAGCGACTTCCTCGGGGGGGGCAATCAGCCCCAGCATTTT.

This clone has just one count. The chain joins TRBV6-5 to TRBJ2-4; TRBD1 aligns across 7 bases. V lost 6 bases, J lost 1 base, and 0 bases stayed unmatched. The CDR3 length is 13 residues. Germline V gene sequence: CDR1 MNHEY, CDR2 SVGAGI. CDR3 DNA: TGTGCCAGCAGCAGGGGGGCCAAAAACATTCAGTACTTC. This sequence encodes CASSRGAKNIQYF.

The chain carries TRBV24-1 and TRBJ2-4; a weak D match, TRBD2 (5 bases). The germline CDR1 and CDR2 sequences are KGHDR and SFDVKD. V was trimmed by 3 bases and J by 5 bases, leaving 13 bases between them. The CDR3 extends over 15 amino acids. CDR3 amino acids: CATSDTRGDQNIQYF. CDR3 DNA sequence: TGTGCCACCAGTGATACCCGGGGAGACCAAAACATTCAGTACTTC.

V is TRBV7-9 and J is TRBJ2-3, with 10 bases lining up with TRBD1. This CDR3 contains 14 residues. The trim removed 5 bases at V and 4 bases at J, leaving 3 bases unmatched. Looked up from germline, CDR1 is SEHNR and CDR2 is FQNEAQ (reference sequence). The CDR3 DNA reads TGTGCCAGCAGCGACAGGGGGCTGTCAGATACGCAGTATTTT. As protein: CASSDRGLSDTQYF.

The chain links TRBV5-1 to TRBJ2-5, with a tentative D call TRBD2 (7 bases). V was pared by 2 bases and J by 1 base, with 12 bases between. The CDR3 is 15 amino acids. CDR1 and CDR2 from the germline V gene are SGHRS and YFSETQ. This CDR3 is CASSLPGGRQETQYF. CDR3 in DNA: TGCGCCAGCAGCTTACCGGGGGGCCGCCAAGAGACCCAGTACTTC.

The V call is TRBV6-5, the J call TRBJ1-2, with a weak D call TRBD1 (5 bases). This CDR3 is built from 13 residues. V shed 6 bases and J shed 7 bases, with 15 bases lying between them. Germline V gene data show CDR1 as MNHEY and CDR2 as SVGAGI. The CDR3 sequence: CASRAGESSGYTF. Here the CDR3 DNA reads TGTGCCAGCAGGGCGGGGGAAAGCAGTGGCTACACCTTC.

The chain couples TRBV5-4 to TRBJ2-4; 7 positions match TRBD1. This CDR3 contains 17 residues. J lost 3 bases, V lost 2 bases, and 11 bases had no gene match. Germline CDR1 reads SGHNT; CDR2 reads YYREEE (reference sequence). The CDR3 protein is CASSLKLVTGSKNIQYF. DNA of the CDR3: TGTGCCAGCAGCTTAAAACTCGTGACAGGGAGCAAAAACATTCAGTACTTC.

The chain combines TRBV24-1 with TRBJ2-5, with D perhaps TRBD2 (6 bases). V was pared by 4 bases and J by 5 bases, with 10 bases between. This CDR3 spans 13 amino acids. Germline V CDR1 and CDR2: KGHDR, SFDVKD. The CDR3 region has the DNA TGTGCCACCAGTGAAGGAGGGACCGAGACCCAGTACTTC. Protein sequence: CATSEGGTETQYF.

The V and J genes are TRBV5-4 and TRBJ2-1; D remains ambiguous. The germline V gene encodes CDR1 SGHNT and CDR2 YYREEE (reference sequence). Trimming shortened V by 3 bases and J by 0 bases, and 10 bases separated the two germline ends. The CDR3 is 15 residues long. CDR3 bases: TGTGCCAGCAGCTCCGGTCCTAGCTCCTACAATGAGCAGTTCTTC. Amino acid sequence: CASSSGPSSYNEQFF.

V and J are TRBV18 and TRBJ2-7; D possibly corresponds to TRBD1 (6 bases). The germline V and J ends were trimmed by 5 bases and 0 bases, with 8 bases remaining between them. This CDR3 is built from 13 residues. The germline V gene has CDR1 KGHSH and CDR2 LQKENI. CDR3 sequence reads: CASSNRVSYEQYF. The CDR3 nucleotides are TGTGCCAGCTCAAACAGGGTCTCCTACGAGCAGTACTTC.

Worth noting for this clone: Other DNA sequences in the sample encode the same CDR3. The J gene is TRBJ1-1, the V gene TRBV19; possibly TRBD1 for D (5 bases). The CDR3 contains 12 residues. Trimming cost V 3 bases and J 4 bases, with 6 bases left between them. Germline values: CDR1 LNHDA, CDR2 SQIVND (reference sequence). Written as DNA, the CDR3 is TGTGCCAGTAGTATTAGGGGCACTGAAGCTTTCTTT. It codes for CASSIRGTEAFF.

The V gene is TRBV7-9, the J gene TRBJ1-1, with a tentative D call TRBD1 (5 bases). The CDR3 totals 15 residues. Germline V gene data show CDR1 as SEHNR and CDR2 as FQNEAQ (reference sequence). V lost 5 bases and J lost 5, with 18 bases in between. CDR3 sequence (DNA): TGTGCCAGCAGCCCCTGGGGGGGGGATGATACTGAAGCTTTCTTT. Amino acid sequence: CASSPWGGDDTEAFF. Full variable domain (rest looked up from reference TRBV7-9 and TRBJ1-1): DTGVSQNPRHKITKRGQNVTFRCDPISEHNRLYWYRQTLGQGPEFLTYFQNEAQLEKSRLLSDRFSAERPKGSFSTLEIQRTEQGDSAMYLCASSPWGGDDTEAFFGQGTRLTVV.

Only one count was recorded for this clone. CDR3 protein: CASSHGTGNGYTF. The CDR3 nucleotides read TGTGCCAGCAGCCACGGGACAGGGAATGGCTACACCTTC. The chain links TRBV9 to TRBJ1-2; TRBD1 matches at 9 bases. Germline CDR1 reads SGDLS; CDR2 reads YYNGEE. The CDR3 loop spans 13 amino acids. The junction had 4 bases not matched to a gene; V was cut back by 4 bases and J by 6 bases.